This T cell receptor (beta chain) came from a study of beta chain features in type 1 diabetes. V dropped 4 bases and J dropped 4 bases, with 12 bases sitting between them. Germline values: CDR1 SGHNT, CDR2 YYREEE (reference sequence). This CDR3 comprises 14 residues. Expressed TCRB transcripts were sequenced, since all the RNA that had been isolated was reverse transcribed. The method was immunoSEQ multiplex PCR; TCRdb's version includes in-frame clones alone and lacks a portion of them. This sample carries under 350,000 clones, under 8.5% of them seen once, and the ten largest clones take roughly 1%. A few counts support this clone. Its antigen is undetermined. The study's findings and limits: It was possible that PCR favored shorter templates, equally so in patients and controls.

The chain recombines TRBV5-4 with TRBJ1-3; weak D call: TRBD1 (5 bases). Sequencing was carried out using central memory CD4+ T cells from blood. The receptor's source is a woman between 18 and 29 years old in good health. This chain's CDR3 is CASSAETVGNTIYF. For the CDR3, the DNA is TGTGCCAGCAGCGCAGAGACAGTGGGAAACACCATATATTTT. The complete variable domain, with remaining parts taken from reference TRBV5-4 and TRBJ1-3, reads ETGVTQSPTHLIKTRGQQVTLRCSSQSGHNTVSWYQQALGQGPQFIFQYYREEENGRGNFPPRFSGLQFPNYSSELNVNALELDDSALYLCASSAETVGNTIYFGEGSWLTVV.